The 16 T cell receptor beta chains below were found in one sample sequenced in a study of beta chain features in type 1 diabetes. General study findings and limits: For Type 1 diabetes patients, all four CD4+ subsets carried TCRB CDR3s that were moderately but significantly shorter.

Antigen specificity for these receptors is unknown. The entirety of the isolated RNA underwent reverse transcription, so expressed TCRB transcripts were sequenced. The table came from immunoSEQ multiplex PCR; TCRdb's copy has only in-frame clones and leaves some out. The repertoire holds 680,000 or so clones, with roughly 12% as singletons. Sequencing was performed on naive CD4+ T cells from blood. The receptors were sampled from a man aged 18 to 29 with type 1 diabetes.

This clone has only a few counts. The V and J genes are TRBV5-4 and TRBJ2-7; weak D call: TRBD1 (6 bases). CDR3 length: 14 residues. The ends were cut back, 4 bases at V and 0 bases at J, with 11 bases in the middle. Germline CDR1 reads SGHNT; CDR2 reads YYREEE (reference sequence). The CDR3 DNA follows: TGTGCCAGCAGCCTAAAGACAGGCTCCTACGAGCAGTACTTC. Protein sequence: CASSLKTGSYEQYF. Complete variable domain (other parts from reference TRBV5-4 and TRBJ2-7): ETGVTQSPTHLIKTRGQQVTLRCSSQSGHNTVSWYQQALGQGPQFIFQYYREEENGRGNFPPRFSGLQFPNYSSELNVNALELDDSALYLCASSLKTGSYEQYFGPGTRLTVT.

This clone was detected many times. The chain carries TRBV21-1 and TRBJ2-1; the table's D call, TRBD2, has no DNA check behind it. TRBV21-1 is labeled a pseudogene. This CDR3 has 13 residues. DNA of the CDR3: TGTGCCAGCAGCCCTGGAGGGAGGTATGAGCAGTTCTTC. Translating gives CASSPGGRYEQFF.

This clone was found a few times. CDR3 in DNA: TGTGCCAGCAGTGACGGAGTGGAGCGTTCACCCCTCCACTTT. Its translation: CASSDGVERSPLHF. The chain recombines TRBV25-1 with TRBJ1-6; no reliable D call. The CDR3 contains 14 residues. Germline CDR1 and CDR2: MGHDK and SYGVNS. The V and J ends lost 3 bases and 9 bases respectively, with 12 bases between them.

This clone was seen a few times. In nucleotides, the CDR3 is TGTGCCAGCAGCTTGGTTGCTGTGCCCCAGCATTTT. Translated, it gives CASSLVAVPQHF. V and J are TRBV5-7 and TRBJ1-5; D unresolved. TRBV5-7 is given ORF status, its function remaining uncertain. The CDR3 covers 12 residues. Trimming pared 0 bases from V and 9 bases from J, leaving 7 bases between.

In its sample, this clone was seen a few times. V and J are TRBV6-5 and TRBJ1-1; 9 nucleotides agree with TRBD1. This CDR3 is 16 amino acids long. Trimming removed 4 bases from V and 0 bases from J; junction bases left unmatched: 6. Germline CDR1 and CDR2: MNHEY and SVGAGI. CDR3 coding DNA: TGTGCCAGCAGTTCTCGGACAGGGGCTTTGAACACTGAAGCTTTCTTT. Translating it yields CASSSRTGALNTEAFF.

The rearrangement links TRBV6-5 to TRBJ2-5; D gene ambiguous. The CDR3 totals 15 residues. With 1 base removed from V and 5 bases from J, the gap between germline ends came to 14 bases. CDR1 is MNHEY and CDR2 is SVGAGI in the germline V gene. CDR3 amino acids: CASSYLGPPRETQYF. CDR3 coding DNA: TGTGCCAGCAGTTACTTAGGGCCCCCCCGGGAGACCCAGTACTTC.

The V gene is TRBV5-4, the J gene TRBJ2-1, with 11 bases aligning to TRBD2. J was trimmed by 10 bases and V by 4 bases; bases with no gene match: 10. Per germline, CDR1 SGHNT and CDR2 YYREEE (reference sequence). CDR3 length equals 15 residues. CDR3 in DNA: TGTGCCAGCAGCCCCGGGACTAGCGGTCGATGGGAGCAGTTCTTC. It yields the protein CASSPGTSGRWEQFF.

The rearrangement links TRBV7-3 to TRBJ2-2, with D possibly being TRBD1 or TRBD2 (5 bases each). Trimming cost V 5 bases and J 0 bases, with 16 bases left between them. The length of the CDR3 is 17 residues. Germline V gene sequence: CDR1 SGHTA, CDR2 FQGTGA. The CDR3: CASSPEGATANTGELFF. The CDR3, as DNA: TGTGCCAGCAGCCCCGAGGGCGCGACAGCGAACACCGGGGAGCTGTTTTTT.

This clone was found a few times. The chain couples TRBV11-1 to TRBJ1-2; weak D call: TRBD1 (5 bases). The ends were cut back, 2 bases at V and 4 bases at J, with 8 bases in the middle. Germline V gene data show CDR1 as SGHAT and CDR2 as FQDESV (reference sequence). CDR3 length: 13 residues. Written as DNA, the CDR3 is TGTGCCAGCAGCTTAACCGACAGCTATGGCTACACCTTC. It yields the protein CASSLTDSYGYTF.

The chain has TRBV29-1 and TRBJ1-1; weak D call: TRBD1 (5 bases). The V end lost 4 bases, the J end lost 7 bases, and 13 bases lay between the germline ends. CDR1 is SQVTM, CDR2 ANQGSEA, per germline. CDR3 length equals 12 residues. The CDR3 sequence is CSVAPGAGEAFF. In DNA form, the CDR3 reads TGCAGCGTTGCCCCTGGGGCAGGTGAAGCTTTCTTT.

This chain links TRBV29-1 with TRBJ1-4, with 9 bases lining up with TRBD1. The CDR3 is 14 residues long. Germline CDR1 and CDR2: SQVTM and ANQGSEA. The trim removed 7 bases at V and 8 bases at J, leaving 11 bases unmatched. CDR3 nucleotides: TGCAGCGCCACGACAGGGGGAATATTGGAAAAACTGTTTTTT. Translating it yields CSATTGGILEKLFF.

The table lists this clone with a count of one. The chain has TRBV5-4 and TRBJ1-2; perhaps TRBD1 as D (6 bases). The CDR3 contains 15 residues. Germline V CDR1 and CDR2: SGHNT, YYREEE (reference sequence). Deletions cut 5 bases from V and 7 bases from J, with 21 bases between. CDR3 in DNA: TGTGCCAGCAGTGGGGTCGGACAGTTGTTAGGTGGCTACACCTTC. Its translation: CASSGVGQLLGGYTF.

This clone has just a few counts. The V and J genes are TRBV4-1 and TRBJ1-4, with D maybe TRBD1 (6 bases). The germline gives CDR1 MGHRA, CDR2 YSYEKL. With 4 bases removed from V and 5 bases from J, the gap between germline ends came to 11 bases. CDR3 length equals 14 residues. The CDR3 protein is CASSLIGQNEKLFF. DNA for the CDR3: TGCGCCAGCAGCCTGATAGGACAGAATGAAAAACTGTTTTTT.

This clone was counted a single time. The V call is TRBV6-1, the J call TRBJ2-1; D possibly corresponds to TRBD2 (5 bases). This CDR3 contains 11 residues. From germline, CDR1 is MNHNS and CDR2 SASEGT. V was trimmed by 9 bases and J by 14 bases, leaving 17 bases between them. The CDR3 DNA reads TGTGCCAGTAAGGCCAACGGGGAAAAGTTCTTC. This encodes CASKANGEKFF.

The chain carries TRBV6-5 and TRBJ2-7, with TRBD2 as a possible D gene (5 bases). The germline V gene has CDR1 MNHEY and CDR2 SVGAGI. This CDR3 contains 16 residues. The germline V and J ends were trimmed by 2 bases and 4 bases, with 18 bases remaining between them. The CDR3 sequence is CASSYAVGWERYEQYF. CDR3 coding DNA: TGTGCCAGCAGTTACGCCGTAGGGTGGGAGAGGTACGAGCAGTACTTC.

This chain links TRBV23-1 with TRBJ1-6; a weak D match, TRBD1 (6 bases). TRBV23-1 is marked as an open reading frame, function uncertain. Trimming shortened V by 4 bases and J by 0 bases, and 10 bases separated the two germline ends. There are 16 residues in the CDR3. The CDR3 bases are TGCGCCAGCAGTCGGGACACCAGCTCCTATAATTCACCCCTCCACTTT. Translated: CASSRDTSSYNSPLHF.